These 15 T cell receptor beta chains share one sample of origin, sequenced in a study of vaccination and CD4 T cells after COVID-19. Cultured CD4+ T cells had their DNA profiled by the Oncomine TCR Beta short-read assay. A single record per CDR3 protein comes from TCRdb applying MiXCR to the PCR reads. The sample shows more than 20,000 distinct CDR3 sequences, 66% of them seen only once. As to treatment: approximately 11-day PBMC culture with coronavirus spike peptide pools or control peptides (ViraFEST assay). Which antigens these TCRs recognize remains unknown. Sequenced sample: CD4+ T cells from blood, cultured in vitro. The receptors were gathered from a human donor who had recovered from COVID-19.

V usage is TRBV7-2 and J usage is TRBJ1-1; no definite D call. Germline V gene lookup returns CDR1 SGHTA and CDR2 FQGNSA. The CDR3 is 13 amino acids. Trimming pared 5 bases from V and 1 base from J, leaving 8 bases between. CDR3 DNA: TGTGCCAGCAGCCTCCACGGGAACACTGAAGCTTTCTTT. Its translation is CASSLHGNTEAFF.

This rearrangement joins TRBV19 to TRBJ1-1, with D hard to call. The V gene lost 0 bases and the J gene lost 4 bases, with 9 bases spanning the gap. This CDR3 contains 14 residues. From germline, CDR1 is LNHDA and CDR2 SQIVND (reference sequence). The CDR3 loop reads CASSIDAGITEAFF. CDR3 in DNA: TGTGCCAGTAGTATAGACGCAGGAATCACTGAAGCTTTCTTT.

The rearrangement uses TRBV20-1 and TRBJ2-5, with TRBD2 identical over 12 bases. Germline values: CDR1 DFQATT, CDR2 SNEGSKA (reference sequence). There are 15 residues in the CDR3. The V and J ends lost 0 bases and 4 bases, in that order; junction bases with no gene match: 3. The CDR3 bases are TGCAGTGCTAGAGATTCACTAGCGGGGGGAGAGACCCAGTACTTC. Amino acids: CSARDSLAGGETQYF.

The J gene is TRBJ1-5, the V gene TRBV12-3 or TRBV12-4; D call uncertain. The CDR3 is 13 residues long. Trimming took off 5 bases at V and 7 bases at J, with 12 bases between the two ends. The CDR3 here is CASSRSQGQPQHF. As DNA, the CDR3 is TGTGCCAGCAGTCGGTCCCAAGGGCAGCCCCAGCATTTT.

The chain combines TRBV5-1 with TRBJ1-2; D call uncertain. Germline V gene sequence: CDR1 SGHRS, CDR2 YFSETQ. The CDR3 loop spans 13 amino acids. Trimming removed 0 bases from V and 4 bases from J, with 7 bases in between. In nucleotides, the CDR3 is TGCGCCAGCAGCTTGGCCAAGGCCTATGGCTACACCTTC. Its protein is CASSLAKAYGYTF.

A few counts support this clonotype. The chain employs TRBV7-6 and TRBJ1-1, with D possibly matching TRBD1 (5 bases). V was pared by 0 bases and J by 7 bases, with 12 bases between. CDR1 and CDR2 (germline): SGHVS, FNYEAQ. The CDR3 is 14 amino acids. CDR3 amino acids: CASSLAHGGDEAFF. CDR3 DNA sequence: TGTGCCAGCAGCTTAGCCCACGGGGGGGATGAAGCTTTCTTT.

This clonotype turned up a few times. This chain joins TRBV19 and TRBJ1-5; unclear D gene. V was cut by 4 bases and J by 6 bases, with 13 bases left in between. Germline-derived CDR1 and CDR2 are LNHDA and SQIVND (reference sequence). This CDR3 comprises 14 residues. The CDR3 spells CASSRREVAQPQHF. CDR3 DNA sequence: TGTGCCAGTAGTAGAAGGGAAGTCGCTCAGCCCCAGCATTTT.

This rearrangement joins TRBV4-2 to TRBJ1-6, with D perhaps TRBD1 (6 bases). Trimming took 2 bases from V and 1 from J, leaving 18 bases between them. Germline loops: CDR1 LGHNA, CDR2 YNFKEQ. The CDR3 length is 19 residues. CDR3 sequence reads: CASSQLPYWGRSYNSPLHF. The CDR3 DNA reads TGTGCCAGCAGCCAACTCCCTTACTGGGGGCGGTCCTATAATTCACCCCTCCACTTT.

As to this clonotype: Compared with germline, one end of the junction differs, possibly owing to a read error. The chain uses TRBV20-1 and TRBJ1-4; D is unresolved. The CDR3 extends over 14 amino acids. Germline V gene data show CDR1 as DFQATT and CDR2 as SNEGSKA (reference sequence). The CDR3 loop is CSAYPTAANERLFF. Written as DNA, the CDR3 is TGCAGTGCTTACCCGACTGCGGCGAATGAAAGACTGTTTTTT.

The rearrangement links TRBV5-4 to TRBJ1-1; D is uncertain. Germline V gives CDR1 SGHNT, CDR2 YYREEE (reference sequence). The CDR3 length is 15 residues. Trimming took 2 bases from V and 0 from J, leaving 11 bases between them. The CDR3 DNA reads TGTGCCAGCAGCTTAAAGACTACCATGAACACTGAAGCTTTCTTT. This translates into CASSLKTTMNTEAFF. The full variable domain, in which reference TRBV5-4 and TRBJ1-1 provide the parts outside the CDR3, is ETGVTQSPTHLIKTRGQQVTLRCSSQSGHNTVSWYQQALGQGPQFIFQYYREEENGRGNFPPRFSGLQFPNYSSELNVNALELDDSALYLCASSLKTTMNTEAFFGQGTRLTVV.

This clonotype was observed a single time. The rearrangement links TRBV20-1 to TRBJ1-5; possible D gene TRBD1, 5 bases. In germline, CDR1 is DFQATT, CDR2 SNEGSKA (reference sequence). The CDR3 is 11 amino acids. The V end was cut by 3 bases, the J end by 7 bases, with 7 bases between. As DNA, the CDR3 is TGCAGTGCTAGCCAGGGACAGCCCCAGCATTTT. It is translated as CSASQGQPQHF.

The chain employs TRBV24-1 and TRBJ2-2; D unresolved. CDR3 length equals 13 residues. Germline CDR1 reads KGHDR; CDR2 reads SFDVKD. Deletions cut 4 bases from V and 6 bases from J, with 8 bases between. CDR3 region: CATSEWGSGELFF. CDR3 sequence (DNA): TGTGCCACCAGTGAATGGGGATCCGGGGAGCTGTTTTTT.

The sample holds a few counts of this clonotype. This chain connects TRBV4-3 to TRBJ1-1; D gene ambiguous. Germline lookup yields CDR1 LGHNA and CDR2 YSLEER. This CDR3 comprises 10 residues. V lost 1 base to trimming and J lost 11 bases, with 5 bases between them. The CDR3 loop reads CASSQGGAFF. The CDR3 DNA follows: TGCGCCAGCAGCCAAGGCGGGGCTTTCTTT.

This rearrangement joins TRBV6-1 to TRBJ1-6; D is unclear. Per germline, CDR1 MNHNS and CDR2 SASEGT. V was clipped by 7 bases and J by 7 bases, with 11 bases between them. The CDR3 extends over 13 amino acids. CDR3 nucleotides: TGTGCCAGCATGAGAGGTTGGAATTCACCCCTCCACTTT. Protein product: CASMRGWNSPLHF.

The chain recombines TRBV20-1 with TRBJ1-5, with D tentatively TRBD1 (6 bases). CDR1 DFQATT and CDR2 SNEGSKA come from the germline V gene (reference sequence). The CDR3 runs 15 residues. Deletions cut 4 bases from V and 9 bases from J, with 22 bases between. As DNA, the CDR3 is TGCAGTGCTATACCAACAGGGTTAAGCGGGAGGCCCCAGCATTTT. Protein: CSAIPTGLSGRPQHF.